The rows below give T cell receptor beta chains drawn from one sample of a study of blood T cell repertoires in COVID-19. Repertoires were generated with immunoSEQ multiplex PCR, while TCRdb's copy carries only in-frame clones and drops some. The sample carries approximately 76,000 clones, 88% recorded once. Source material: peripheral blood. The receptors come from a human donor in a cohort sampled during active COVID-19. CDR3s include the opening cysteine and the closing phenylalanine or tryptophan. D genes are given only for firm matches. Some rows have no size entry. The others give once, few or many, or a class for an expanded clone.

TRBD1	TRBV5-1	TRBJ2-3	NA	TGCGCCAGCAGCGGGGGACAGATCACAGATACGCAGTATTTT	CASSGGQITDTQYF
NA	TRBV7-9	TRBJ2-2	NA	TGTGCCAGCAGCTTAGGGCCCGGGGAGCTGTTTTTT	CASSLGPGELFF
TRBD1	TRBV6-6	TRBJ2-3	NA	TGTGCCAGCAGTTACTACCCAACAGGGGGAGATACGCAGTATTTT	CASSYYPTGGDTQYF
TRBD1	TRBV2	TRBJ2-1	NA	TGTGCCAGCAACCCAGACAGGGTAAGCTACAATGAGCAGTTCTTC	CASNPDRVSYNEQFF
TRBD1	TRBV2	TRBJ1-4	NA	TGTGCCAGCAGCTATGGACAGGGGCGGGAAAAACTGTTTTTT	CASSYGQGREKLFF
TRBD2	TRBV19	TRBJ2-1	NA	TGTGCCAGTAGTATAGCAACTAGCGGGAGGCACAATGAGCAGTTCTTC	CASSIATSGRHNEQFF
TRBD1	TRBV11-3	TRBJ2-7	NA	TGTGCCAGCAGCTTAACAGGGGCCTACGAGCAGTACTTC	CASSLTGAYEQYF
TRBD2	TRBV5-1	TRBJ2-3	NA	TGCGCCAGCAGCTTTAGCGGGAATACAGATACGCAGTATTTT	CASSFSGNTDTQYF
TRBD2	TRBV10-3	TRBJ2-2	NA	TGTGCCATCAGTGTACGGGAGGGCCCCGGGGAGCTGTTTTTT	CAISVREGPGELFF
NA	TRBV2	TRBJ1-1	NA	TGTGCCAGCAGCCTTCGGGGGACCATCGAAGCTTTCTTT	CASSLRGTIEAFF
TRBD1	TRBV6-5	TRBJ2-7	NA	TGTGCCAGCACTCCGGGACAGGGGGCGGGTGAGCAGTACTTC	CASTPGQGAGEQYF
TRBD1	TRBV28	TRBJ1-5	NA	TGTGCCAGCAGTACCACAGGGGGCTATCAGCCCCAGCATTTT	CASSTTGGYQPQHF
TRBD2	TRBV5-1	TRBJ2-5	NA	TGCGCCAGCAGCCCTCCTAGCGGTCAAGAGACCCAGTACTTC	CASSPPSGQETQYF
TRBD1	TRBV24-1	TRBJ2-3	NA	TGTGCCACCAGTATCGGGACAGGGGACACAGATACGCAGTATTTT	CATSIGTGDTDTQYF
NA	TRBV28	TRBJ2-5	NA	TGTGCCAGCAGGTTTACAGGGAGGGGACAAGAGACCCAGTACTTC	CASRFTGRGQETQYF
TRBD2	TRBV3-1/TRBV3-2	TRBJ2-3	NA	TGTGCCAGCAGCCATACTAGCGGATGCACAGATACGCAGTATTTT	CASSHTSGCTDTQYF
TRBD1	TRBV6-5	TRBJ1-4	NA	TGTGCCAGCAGACGTCAACAGGGGGCGAATGAAAAACTGTTTTTT	CASRRQQGANEKLFF
NA	TRBV12-2	TRBJ2-2	NA	TGTGCAAGTCGCTTAATATGGGACGGGAGTGCGAACACCGGGGAGCTGTTTTTT	CASRLIWDGSANTGELFF
NA	TRBV10-3	TRBJ1-6	NA	TGTGCCATCAGGGGGCGTGACGTCGGTAATTCACCCCTCCACTTT	CAIRGRDVGNSPLHF
TRBD1	TRBV7-7	TRBJ1-5	few	TGTGCCAGCAGCCCTACCTCCGGGACAGATTATAGCAATCAGCCCCAGCATTTT	CASSPTSGTDYSNQPQHF